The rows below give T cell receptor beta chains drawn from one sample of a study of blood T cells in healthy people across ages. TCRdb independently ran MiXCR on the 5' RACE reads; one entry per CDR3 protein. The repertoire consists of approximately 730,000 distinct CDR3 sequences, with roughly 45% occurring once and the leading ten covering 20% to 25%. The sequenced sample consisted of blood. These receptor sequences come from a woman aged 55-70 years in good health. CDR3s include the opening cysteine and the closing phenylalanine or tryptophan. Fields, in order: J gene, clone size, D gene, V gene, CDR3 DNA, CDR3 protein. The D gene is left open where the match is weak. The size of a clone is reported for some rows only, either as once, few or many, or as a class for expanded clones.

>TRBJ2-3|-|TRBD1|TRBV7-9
TGTGCCAGCAGACGTGACAGGGGCCCAGATACGCAGTATTTT
CASRRDRGPDTQYF
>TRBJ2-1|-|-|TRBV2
TGTGTCAGCAGTGAATTGAGTGAGCAGTTCTTC
CVSSELSEQFF
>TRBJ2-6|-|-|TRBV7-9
TGTGCCAGTGGATATGGGGCCAACGTCCTGACTTTC
CASGYGANVLTF
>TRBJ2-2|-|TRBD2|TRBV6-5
TGTGCCAGCAGAACTAGCGGTGACACCGGGGAGCTGTTTTTT
CASRTSGDTGELFF
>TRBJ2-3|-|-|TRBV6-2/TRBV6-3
TGTGCCAGCAGCCTCTCCGACGGGGACCCTAGCACAGATACGCAGTATTTT
CASSLSDGDPSTDTQYF
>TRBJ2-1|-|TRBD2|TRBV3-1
TGTGCCAGCAGCCACGATCCGCTAGCGGGGGGGGTTGAGCAGTTCTTC
CASSHDPLAGGVEQFF
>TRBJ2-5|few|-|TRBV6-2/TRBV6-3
TGTGCCAGCAGTTACGGGCGGGCCCCGTACTTC
CASSYGRAPYF
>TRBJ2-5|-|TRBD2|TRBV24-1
TGTGCCACCAGTGATTTGCAGGCCGGGAGGACGGAGACCCAGTACTTC
CATSDLQAGRTETQYF
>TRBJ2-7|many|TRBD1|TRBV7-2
TGTGCCAGCAGCTTAGCGCTAGGCAGGGGGCTCTCCTACGAGCAGTACTTC
CASSLALGRGLSYEQYF
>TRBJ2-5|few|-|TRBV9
TGTGCCAGCAGCGTAGGTACAGTACCCCAAGAGACCCAGTACTTC
CASSVGTVPQETQYF
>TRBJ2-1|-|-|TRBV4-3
TGCGCCAGCGGCCAAGATCGACAGAATAAGCAGTTCTTC
CASGQDRQNKQFF
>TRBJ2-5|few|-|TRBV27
TGTGCCAGCAGTTTTTCACCTCCTACCGTTCAAGGGCAAGAGACCCAGTACTTC
CASSFSPPTVQGQETQYF
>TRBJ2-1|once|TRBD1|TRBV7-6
TGTGCCAGCAGCTTAGAACCGGGACAGGGCCTCTCCTACAATGAGCAGTTCTTC
CASSLEPGQGLSYNEQFF
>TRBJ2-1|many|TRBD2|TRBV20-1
TGCAGTGCTAGACTGACTAGCGGGAGCAATGAGCAGTTCTTC
CSARLTSGSNEQFF
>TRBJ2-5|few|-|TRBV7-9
TGTGCCAGCAGCTTAAAGTTAGAGACCCAGTACTTC
CASSLKLETQYF
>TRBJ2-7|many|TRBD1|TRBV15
TGTGCCACCAGCCTCGGACAGGGCGGAGAGCAGTACTTC
CATSLGQGGEQYF
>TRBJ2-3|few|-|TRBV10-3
TGTGCCATCAGGAACACAGATACGCAGTATTTT
CAIRNTDTQYF
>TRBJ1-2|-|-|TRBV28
TGTGCCAGCAGTTTATGGGCAGGGGATAACTATGGCTACACCTTC
CASSLWAGDNYGYTF
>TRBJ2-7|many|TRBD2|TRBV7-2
TGTGCCAGCAGCTTAGTCCGTAGTCTAGCGGGAGAATGGTACGAGCAGTACTTC
CASSLVRSLAGEWYEQYF
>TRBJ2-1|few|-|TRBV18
TGTGCCAGCTCACCGTTCCGGACCGCGGACGGCGCACCCAATGAGCAGTTCTTC
CASSPFRTADGAPNEQFF
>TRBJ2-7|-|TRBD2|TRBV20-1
TGCAGTGCTAGTAGACCTAGCGGGAGTGGGGAGCAGTACTTC
CSASRPSGSGEQYF
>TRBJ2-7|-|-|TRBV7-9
TGTGCCAGCAGCGGAGGGACACCTTTTGAGCAGTACTTC
CASSGGTPFEQYF
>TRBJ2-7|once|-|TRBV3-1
TGTGCCAGCAGCCAGTTCGGAGGACTCTACGAGCAGTACTTC
CASSQFGGLYEQYF
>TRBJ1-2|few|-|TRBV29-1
TGCAGCGTTGATAATGGACAAGATAACTATGGCTACACCTTC
CSVDNGQDNYGYTF
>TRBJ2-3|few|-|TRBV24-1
TGTGCCACCAGTGACCCTGACAGGACCAGCACAGATACGCAGTATTTT
CATSDPDRTSTDTQYF
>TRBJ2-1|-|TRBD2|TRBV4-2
TGTGCCAGCAGAGCCAATCTAGCGGGAGTCTACAATGAGCAGTTCTTC
CASRANLAGVYNEQFF
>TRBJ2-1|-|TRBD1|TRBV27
TGTGCCAGCAGTTCCAGGGGGAACTCCTACAATGAGCAGTTCTTC
CASSSRGNSYNEQFF
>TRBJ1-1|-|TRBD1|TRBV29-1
TGCAGCTCGAGGGAGGGACAGACCAACACTGAAGCTTTCTTT
CSSREGQTNTEAFF
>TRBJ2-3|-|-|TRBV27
TGTGCCAGCAGCCAATTCGGGACCCCGAGCACAGATACGCAGTATTTT
CASSQFGTPSTDTQYF
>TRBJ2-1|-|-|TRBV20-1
TGCAGTGCTAGGGGTGGGAGCTTCTCCTACAATGAGCAGTTCTTC
CSARGGSFSYNEQFF
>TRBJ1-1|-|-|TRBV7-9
TGTGCCAGCAGCTTAGATTCCCCCGAATACACTGAAGCTTTCTTT
CASSLDSPEYTEAFF
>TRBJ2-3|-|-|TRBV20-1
TGCAGTGCTAGAGATGGGGGGGGCACAGATATGCAGTATTTT
CSARDGGGTDMQYF
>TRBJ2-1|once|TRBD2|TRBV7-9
TGTGCCAGCAGCAGGACTAGCGGGAGTAACCCGCGGCAGTTCTTC
CASSRTSGSNPRQFF
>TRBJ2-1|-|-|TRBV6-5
TGTGCCAGCGGATTTCGCACGGGGGCGTCCGGTATGTGGTTCTTC
CASGFRTGASGMWFF
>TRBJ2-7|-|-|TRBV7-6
TGTGCCAGCAGCCCAGCCGGGAGCCAGCAGGCCCAGTACTTC
CASSPAGSQQAQYF
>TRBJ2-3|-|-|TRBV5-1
TGCGCCAGCGGGCGGGGTAGCACAGATACGCAGTATTTT
CASGRGSTDTQYF
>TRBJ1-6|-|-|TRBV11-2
TGTGCCAGCAGCTTTTCCGGGGATAATTCACCCCTCCACTTT
CASSFSGDNSPLHF
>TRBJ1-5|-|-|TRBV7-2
TGTGCCAGCAGCGCCTGGACAGCGAGCAATCAGCCCCAGCATTTT
CASSAWTASNQPQHF
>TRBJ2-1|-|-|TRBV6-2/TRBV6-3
TGTGCCAGCAGTTACTTCCGGGGGAATGAGCAGTTCTTC
CASSYFRGNEQFF
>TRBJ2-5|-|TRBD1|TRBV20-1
TGCAGTGCAACTCAGGGGGCGCGGGAGACCCAGTACTTC
CSATQGARETQYF
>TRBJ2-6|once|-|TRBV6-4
TGTGCCAGCAGTGACGGAAACGCTGGGGCCAACGTCCTGACTTTC
CASSDGNAGANVLTF
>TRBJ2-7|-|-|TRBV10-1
TGCGCCAGCAGTGAGTCGGAGGGCCACGAGCAGTACTTC
CASSESEGHEQYF
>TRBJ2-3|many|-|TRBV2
TGTGCCAGCAGTGAAGAAGTGCTTCCAAGCACAGATACGCAGTATTTT
CASSEEVLPSTDTQYF
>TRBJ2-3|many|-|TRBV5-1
TGCGCCAGCAGCTTCAGGGGGGGGGCCCAAGATACGCAGTATTTT
CASSFRGGAQDTQYF
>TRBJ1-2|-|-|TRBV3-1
TGTGCCAGCAGGCCTAAAGGACATAACTATGGCTACACCTTC
CASRPKGHNYGYTF
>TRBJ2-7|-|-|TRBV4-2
TGTGCCAGCAGCCACTCGACAGGAAGCCAGACCTACGAGCAGTACTTC
CASSHSTGSQTYEQYF
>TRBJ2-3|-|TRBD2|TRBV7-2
TGTGCCAGCAGCGAACAAGGGACTAGCGGGGTGAAAGATACGCAGTATTTT
CASSEQGTSGVKDTQYF
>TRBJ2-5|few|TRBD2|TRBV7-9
TGTGCCAGCAGCTCCCCGTCTCGGCAGCGGGGGGTTTCAGAGACCCAGTACTTC
CASSSPSRQRGVSETQYF